These 20 T cell receptor beta chains were all obtained from the same sample, sequenced in a study of T cell repertoires in cytomegalovirus infection (dated by TCRdb to about 2019). The sequencing machine was an Illumina HiSeq 1500. TCRdb itself trimmed the public reads at Q25 with fastp, ran MiXCR and retained productive beta chains. Each CDR3 protein appears once, grouped with its most common genes and DNA. The sample data list over 85,000 distinct CDR3 sequences, and about 17% of these were observed just once. Over 8% of the sample is held by the ten biggest clonotypes. The source material was PBMCs. All receptors come from a human donor in good health (CMV status not recorded). Some clones in this sample may be carry-over from other donors' samples.

This clonotype was counted many times. V and J are TRBV7-2 and TRBJ1-5, with D maybe TRBD1 (6 bases). The CDR3 has 15 residues. The germline gives CDR1 SGHTA, CDR2 FQGNSA. V gave up 4 bases and J gave up 4 bases, with 14 bases separating them. CDR3 coding DNA: TGTGCCAGCAGCTCCGGACAGAGCTTTAATCAGCCCCAGCATTTT. This gives the protein CASSSGQSFNQPQHF.

This clonotype was observed at least ten times. The V call is TRBV7-2, the J call TRBJ1-5; D unclear. Germline-derived CDR1 and CDR2 are SGHTA and FQGNSA. V was pared by 0 bases and J by 5 bases, with 11 bases between. CDR3 length: 15 amino acids. For the CDR3, the DNA is TGTGCCAGCAGCTTAGCGGTGAGACCCGATCAGCCCCAGCATTTT. Its protein product is CASSLAVRPDQPQHF.

Many counts were recorded for this clonotype. This chain joins TRBV7-2 and TRBJ2-5, with TRBD2 matching over 12 bases. The CDR3 totals 18 residues. Germline CDR1 is SGHTA and CDR2 is FQGNSA. The junction had 11 bases not matched to a gene; V was cut back by 1 base and J by 5 bases. CDR3 amino acids: CASSLGIRLAGGRETQYF. CDR3 DNA sequence: TGTGCCAGCAGCTTAGGGATCCGTCTAGCGGGGGGGCGGGAGACCCAGTACTTC.

This clonotype has ten or more counts. This sequence joins TRBV29-1 and TRBJ2-7; 7 bases align to TRBD1. The CDR3 length is 12 residues. In germline, CDR1 is SQVTM, CDR2 ANQGSEA. Trimming removed 5 bases from V and 5 bases from J; junction bases left unmatched: 6. CDR3 residues: CSVRETGDEQYF. CDR3 DNA: TGCAGCGTTAGAGAAACAGGGGACGAGCAGTACTTC.

As to this clonotype: It may be a read error: a sequence one base away is much more abundant. The chain is built from TRBV18 and TRBJ2-3, with 13 bases identical to TRBD2. The germline V gene has CDR1 KGHSH and CDR2 LQKENI. This CDR3 has 15 residues. V trimming: 8 bases; J trimming: 5 bases; junction bases outside the gene matches: 7. CDR3 coding DNA: TGTGCCAGCCCAGCGGGACTAGCGGGGAAAGATACGCAGTATTTT. Translation gives CASPAGLAGKDTQYF.

A word on this clonotype: Since a much larger clone is just one base distant, this may be a read error. The rearrangement links TRBV7-6 to TRBJ2-2, with D unclear. Germline V gives CDR1 SGHVS, CDR2 FNYEAQ. The CDR3 covers 14 residues. In nucleotides, the CDR3 is TGTGCCAGCAGTAACGACCTCAACACCGTGGAGCTGTTTTTT. This translates into CASSNDLNTVELFF.

Ten or more counts support this clonotype. The gene calls are TRBV7-2 and TRBJ2-7; 11 nucleotides match TRBD2. Germline lookup yields CDR1 SGHTA and CDR2 FQGNSA. The length of the CDR3 is 15 residues. Trimming cost V 5 bases and J 2 bases; bases outside gene matches: 5. This CDR3 reads CASSRSGGGTYEQYF. CDR3 DNA: TGTGCCAGCAGCCGTAGCGGGGGGGGGACCTACGAGCAGTACTTC.

The J gene is TRBJ2-5, the V gene TRBV6-2 or TRBV6-3; a possible D gene is TRBD1 (5 bases). CDR3 size: 14 residues. V was trimmed by 5 bases and J by 4 bases, leaving 14 bases between them. CDR1 and CDR2 (germline): MNHEY, SVGEGT. CDR3 protein: CASSRIGAPETQYF. CDR3 bases: TGTGCCAGCAGTAGAATAGGGGCACCAGAGACCCAGTACTTC.

This clonotype was seen at least ten times. The chain joins TRBV28 to TRBJ1-1; no reliable D call. Trimming stripped 8 bases from V and 7 bases from J, with 14 bases between. Germline V lookup: CDR1 MDHEN, CDR2 SYDVKM. The CDR3 runs 12 residues. The CDR3 spells CASETPAHEAFF. The CDR3 coding sequence is TGTGCCAGCGAAACCCCGGCGCATGAAGCTTTCTTT. Using reference TRBV28 and TRBJ1-1 for the parts outside the CDR3, the full variable domain is DVKVTQSSRYLVKRTGEKVFLECVQDMDHENMFWYRQDPGLGLRLIYFSYDVKMKEKGDIPEGYSVSREKKERFSLILESASTNQTSMYLCASETPAHEAFFGQGTRLTVV.

This clonotype appeared a few times. This chain joins TRBV3-1 and TRBJ1-5; 7 bases agree with TRBD1. After removal of 8 bases from V and 6 bases from J, the junction contained 10 bases not matched to a gene. The germline CDR1 and CDR2 sequences are LGHDT and YNNKEL (reference sequence). The CDR3 totals 14 residues. This CDR3 is CASGRGQEGQPQHF. DNA for the CDR3: TGTGCCAGCGGGAGGGGGCAAGAAGGTCAGCCCCAGCATTTT.

This chain links TRBV7-2 with TRBJ2-1; TRBD1 matches at 7 bases. This CDR3 is 15 amino acids long. V lost 5 bases to trimming and J lost 1 base; unmatched junction nucleotides: 5. Germline CDR1 and CDR2: SGHTA and FQGNSA. The CDR3 sequence is CASSPTGVSYNEQFF. The CDR3, as DNA: TGTGCCAGCAGCCCTACAGGGGTGTCCTACAATGAGCAGTTCTTC.

This clonotype has ten or more counts. CDR3 nucleotide sequence: TGTGCCAGCGGGGGACAGTACTCCTACGAGCAGTACTTC. Its protein is CASGGQYSYEQYF. This chain links TRBV25-1 with TRBJ2-7; 7 positions match TRBD1. The ends lost 8 bases at V and 0 bases at J; junction bases unmatched: 4. The CDR3 length is 13 residues. Looked up from germline, CDR1 is MGHDK and CDR2 is SYGVNS.

This clonotype was recorded a few times. The chain combines TRBV4-1 with TRBJ2-7; TRBD2 matches at 8 bases. Germline CDR1 reads MGHRA; CDR2 reads YSYEKL. V trimming: 4 bases; J trimming: 4 bases; junction bases outside the gene matches: 9. The CDR3 runs to 15 residues. Here the CDR3 DNA reads TGCGCCAGCAGCCCCTCGCAGCGGGGGCCTTACGAGCAGTACTTC. Its protein is CASSPSQRGPYEQYF.

The chain combines TRBV28 with TRBJ1-2; D uncertain. The germline CDR1 and CDR2 sequences are MDHEN and SYDVKM. V dropped 6 bases and J dropped 2 bases, with 16 bases sitting between them. There are 15 residues in the CDR3. CDR3 DNA: TGTGCCAGCAGCCCTAGGAGACCGATAAACTATGGCTACACCTTC. Residues: CASSPRRPINYGYTF.

In regard to this clonotype: This may come from a read error, since a much larger clone is one base off. This chain connects TRBV4-1 to TRBJ2-3; D assignment may be TRBD1 or TRBD2 (6 bases each). This CDR3 contains 18 residues. Germline CDR1 is MGHRA and CDR2 is YSYEKL. The CDR3 nucleotides read TGCGCCAGCAGCCGGACCTTTGGAGTAAAGGGGAGGACAGATACGCAGTGTTTT. The encoded protein is CASSRTFGVKGRTDTQCF.

At least ten counts were recorded for this clonotype. This chain joins TRBV7-2 and TRBJ2-7; D unclear. V was trimmed by 5 bases and J by 4 bases, leaving 12 bases between them. The CDR3 runs 13 residues. Looked up from germline, CDR1 is SGHTA and CDR2 is FQGNSA. CDR3 in DNA: TGTGCCAGCAGCCCCTTCGATAGATACGAGCAGTACTTC. Protein product: CASSPFDRYEQYF.

This clonotype showed up just a few times. This chain's CDR3 is CASGWSGTAPYNEQFF. The CDR3 DNA sequence: TGTGCTAGTGGTTGGTCCGGGACAGCCCCCTACAATGAGCAGTTCTTC. The chain combines TRBV12-5 with TRBJ2-1; TRBD1 aligns across 7 bases. CDR3 size: 16 residues. Unmatched junction bases numbered 8, after V lost 4 bases and J lost 2 bases. Germline V gene data show CDR1 as LGHNT and CDR2 as FRNRAP.

This clonotype has a count of ten or more. The chain is built from TRBV20-1 and TRBJ1-5; no definite D call. Deletions cut 0 bases from V and 4 bases from J, with 19 bases between. Germline V lookup: CDR1 DFQATT, CDR2 SNEGSKA (reference sequence). This CDR3 comprises 17 residues. CDR3 amino acids: CSARERGRWGGNQPQHF. The CDR3, as DNA: TGCAGTGCTAGAGAACGGGGAAGGTGGGGTGGAAATCAGCCCCAGCATTTT.

This chain connects TRBV2 to TRBJ1-5; D possibly corresponds to TRBD1 (5 bases). The CDR3 sequence is 13 residues long. CDR1 SNHLY and CDR2 FYNNEI come from the germline V gene. V was shortened by 2 bases and J by 9 bases, with 11 bases between the two germline ends. Here the CDR3 DNA reads TGTGCCAGCAGTGAACAGGGTCCGGGGCCCCAGCATTTT. Translation: CASSEQGPGPQHF.

This clonotype has a count of ten or more. V gene TRBV7-9 combines with J gene TRBJ2-2; either TRBD1 or TRBD2 may supply D (5 bases each). Germline V gene data show CDR1 as SEHNR and CDR2 as FQNEAQ (reference sequence). V was shortened by 8 bases and J by 2 bases, with 9 bases between the two germline ends. The CDR3 runs 13 residues. CDR3 coding DNA: TGTGCCAGCGCAGGGACCAACACCGGGGAGCTGTTTTTT. Protein product: CASAGTNTGELFF.